The clone carrying this T cell receptor beta chain came up a few times. The antigen remains unidentified. This entry belongs to a study of response to subunit inactivated influenza vaccine. TCRdb re-called the RT-PCR reads with MiXCR, one entry per CDR3 protein. The sample holds about 480,000 distinct CDR3 sequences, roughly 9.8% seen once. Study results and limitations: A suggestion made by the authors is that each seasonal influenza vaccination recruits few new T cells.

CDR1 is SGHRS and CDR2 is YFSETQ in the germline V gene. The length of the CDR3 is 15 residues. The trim removed 4 bases at V and 4 bases at J, leaving 5 bases unmatched. The origin of this receptor is a man aged 45 to 65 who received an inactivated influenza vaccine. The chain has TRBV5-1 and TRBJ2-3, with TRBD1 matching 11 bases. The sample in question was PBMCs from blood, obtained roughly 6 weeks after vaccination. CDR3: CASSRDRGRPDTQYF. The CDR3 bases are TGCGCCAGCAGCCGGGACAGGGGGAGACCAGATACGCAGTATTTT.